This T cell receptor beta chain was retrieved from a study of T cells in Graves' hyperthyroidism and ophthalmopathy. Findings and caveats of the study: The model made its ophthalmopathy prediction, and onset followed a median 6.5 months later. Blood also showed most of the thyroid clonotypes that were expanded above 0.001.

This clonotype was counted at least ten times. Its antigen remains unknown. Germline-derived CDR1 and CDR2 are DFQATT and SNEGSKA (reference sequence). V trimming: 2 bases; J trimming: 7 bases; junction bases outside the gene matches: 17. This CDR3 comprises 17 residues. Hyperthyroidism had been newly diagnosed in patients aged 18 to 65, and its duration was under 2 months. Using RNA transcripts as the source, TCR beta CDR3 regions were amplified. TCR CDR3 regions were first amplified by RT-PCR with HTBI primers. In TCRdb, the multiplex PCR reads were re-called with MiXCR into one record per CDR3 protein. The repertoire holds roughly 380,000 distinct CDR3 sequences, with over 15% as singletons.

The J gene is TRBJ2-7, the V gene TRBV20-1; 10 positions match TRBD1. Sequenced material: blood. The TCR originated in a woman between 18 and 29 years old with Graves' hyperthyroidism. The CDR3 region has the DNA TGCAGTGCTAGATTAGGGACAGGGGCAGCCTTCCTGACGGAGCAGTACTTC. Translating gives CSARLGTGAAFLTEQYF.